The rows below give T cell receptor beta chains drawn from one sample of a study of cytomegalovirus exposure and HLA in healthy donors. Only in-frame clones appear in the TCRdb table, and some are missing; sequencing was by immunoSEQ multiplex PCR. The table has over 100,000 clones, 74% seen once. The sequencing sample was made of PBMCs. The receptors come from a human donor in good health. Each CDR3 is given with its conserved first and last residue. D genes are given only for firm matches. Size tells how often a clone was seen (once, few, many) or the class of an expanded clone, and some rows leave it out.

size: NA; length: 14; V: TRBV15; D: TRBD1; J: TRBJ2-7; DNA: TGTGCCACCAGCAGAAGGACAGGGACCTACGAGCAGTACTTC; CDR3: CATSRRTGTYEQYF
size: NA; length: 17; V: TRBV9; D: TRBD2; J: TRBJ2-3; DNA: TGTGCCAGCAGCGCCACCGGTGGACTAGCGCGTACAGATACGCAGTATTTT; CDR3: CASSATGGLARTDTQYF
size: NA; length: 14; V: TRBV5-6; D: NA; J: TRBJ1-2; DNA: TGTGCCAGCAGCTTGCACAGGCAGGACTATGGCTACACCTTC; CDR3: CASSLHRQDYGYTF
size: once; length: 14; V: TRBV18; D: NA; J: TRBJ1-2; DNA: TGTGCCAGCTCACCCCCGCGGGTTGGGGTTGGCTACACCTTC; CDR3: CASSPPRVGVGYTF
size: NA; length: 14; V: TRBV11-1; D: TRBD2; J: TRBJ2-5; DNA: TGTGCCAGCAGCCTAGCGGGGGGGCGGGAGACCCAGTACTTC; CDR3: CASSLAGGRETQYF
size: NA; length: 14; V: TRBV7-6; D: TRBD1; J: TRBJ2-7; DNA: TGTGCCAGCAGCTTAGCAAGACAGGGCTACGAGCAGTACTTC; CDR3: CASSLARQGYEQYF
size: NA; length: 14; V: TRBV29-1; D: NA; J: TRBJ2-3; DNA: TGCAGCGTCAAAGGAGCGGGTGGCACAGATACGCAGTATTTT; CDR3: CSVKGAGGTDTQYF
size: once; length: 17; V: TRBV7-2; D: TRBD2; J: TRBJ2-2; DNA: TGTGCCAGCAGCTTTGGCGGGAGCCTTCAGCGCACCGGGGAGCTGTTTTTT; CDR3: CASSFGGSLQRTGELFF
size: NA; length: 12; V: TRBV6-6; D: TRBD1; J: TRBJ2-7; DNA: TGTGCCAGCAACGGGGGACAGGGCGAGCAGTACTTC; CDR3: CASNGGQGEQYF
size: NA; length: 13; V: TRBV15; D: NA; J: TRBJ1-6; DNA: TGTGCCACCAGCAAAATGACAGATTCACCCCTCCACTTT; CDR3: CATSKMTDSPLHF
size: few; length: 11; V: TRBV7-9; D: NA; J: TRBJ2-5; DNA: TGTTCCAGCAGCCCGGGGGAGACCCAGTACTTC; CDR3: CSSSPGETQYF
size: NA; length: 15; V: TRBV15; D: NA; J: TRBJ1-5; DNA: TGTGCCACCAGCAGAGATATTGGAGGCAATCAGCCCCAGCATTTT; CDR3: CATSRDIGGNQPQHF
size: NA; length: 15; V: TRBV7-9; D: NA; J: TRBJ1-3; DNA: TGTGCCAGCAGCAGCGGGGCACTCACTGGAAACACCATATATTTT; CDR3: CASSSGALTGNTIYF
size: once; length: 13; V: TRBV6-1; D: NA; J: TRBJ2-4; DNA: TGTGCCAGCAGCAAGGTGGGCAGGGACATTCAGTACTTC; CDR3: CASSKVGRDIQYF
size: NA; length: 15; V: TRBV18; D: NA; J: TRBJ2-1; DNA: TGTGCCAGCTCATCACAGGGAGGTGGTTACAATGAGCAGTTCTTC; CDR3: CASSSQGGGYNEQFF
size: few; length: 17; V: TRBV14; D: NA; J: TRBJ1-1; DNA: TGTGCCAGCAGCCAAATTAACTTGAGGACAAAGCGAACTGAAGCTTTCTTT; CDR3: CASSQINLRTKRTEAFF